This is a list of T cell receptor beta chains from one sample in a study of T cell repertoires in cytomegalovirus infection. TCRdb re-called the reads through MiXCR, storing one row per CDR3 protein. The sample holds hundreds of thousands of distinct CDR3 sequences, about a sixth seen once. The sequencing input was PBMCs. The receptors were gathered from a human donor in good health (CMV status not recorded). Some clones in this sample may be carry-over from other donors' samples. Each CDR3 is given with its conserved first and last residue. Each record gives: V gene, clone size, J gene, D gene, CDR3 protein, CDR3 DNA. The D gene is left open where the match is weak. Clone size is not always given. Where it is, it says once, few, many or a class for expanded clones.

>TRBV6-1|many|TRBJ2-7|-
CAGNTGSSYEQYF
TGTGCCGGGAATACAGGGAGCTCCTACGAGCAGTACTTC
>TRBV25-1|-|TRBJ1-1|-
CATTFNTEAFF
TGTGCCACTACCTTCAACACTGAAGCTTTCTTT
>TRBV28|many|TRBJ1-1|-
CASSSRRAKNTEAFF
TGTGCCAGCAGTTCACGGCGGGCTAAAAACACTGAAGCTTTCTTT
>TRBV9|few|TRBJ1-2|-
CASSSTGESYGYTF
TGTGCCAGCAGCTCTACGGGAGAATCCTATGGCTACACCTTC
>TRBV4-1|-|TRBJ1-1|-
CASSQGRRDNTEAFF
TGCGCCAGCAGCCAAGGGCGCAGAGATAACACTGAAGCTTTCTTT
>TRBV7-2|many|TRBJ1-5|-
CASRPDSPNQPQHF
TGTGCCAGCAGACCGGACAGCCCCAATCAGCCCCAGCATTTT
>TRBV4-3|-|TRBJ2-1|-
CASSHPPLYNEQFF
TGCGCCAGCAGCCACCCACCACTCTACAATGAGCAGTTCTTC
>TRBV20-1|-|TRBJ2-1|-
CSARKADSYNEQFF
TGCAGTGCTAGAAAAGCGGACTCCTACAATGAGCAGTTCTTC
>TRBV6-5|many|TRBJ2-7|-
CASSSYSQTNYEQYF
TGTGCCAGCAGCTCATATTCCCAGACCAACTACGAGCAGTACTTC
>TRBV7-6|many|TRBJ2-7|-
CASSLGRQAYEQYF
TGTGCCAGCAGCTTAGGGAGACAGGCCTACGAGCAGTACTTC
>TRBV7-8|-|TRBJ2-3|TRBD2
CASSLWGGADTQYF
TGTGCCAGCAGCTTGTGGGGGGGGGCAGATACGCAGTATTTT
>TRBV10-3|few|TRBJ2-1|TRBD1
CATGQGGDEQFF
TGTGCCACCGGACAGGGGGGGGATGAGCAGTTCTTC
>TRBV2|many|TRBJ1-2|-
CASSEGSGRNYGYTF
TGTGCCAGCAGTGAAGGTTCAGGGCGCAACTATGGCTACACCTTC
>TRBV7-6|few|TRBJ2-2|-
CASSPLGGTGELFF
TGTGCCAGCAGCCCCCTGGGTGGCACCGGGGAGCTGTTTTTT
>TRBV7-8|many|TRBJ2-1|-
CASSLVAAQSSYNEQFF
TGTGCCAGCAGCTTAGTGGCTGCACAGAGCTCCTACAATGAGCAGTTCTTC
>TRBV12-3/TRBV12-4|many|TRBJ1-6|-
CASSPSGLNSPLHF
TGTGCCAGCAGTCCCTCAGGGTTGAATTCACCCCTCCACTTT
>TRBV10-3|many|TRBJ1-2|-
CAISGKEYYGYTF
TGTGCCATCAGTGGAAAGGAATACTATGGCTACACCTTC
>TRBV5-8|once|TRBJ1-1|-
CASRTRGFDTEAFF
TGTGCCAGCAGAACCCGGGGTTTTGACACTGAAGCTTTCTTT
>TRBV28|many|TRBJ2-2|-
CASSLRSGWTGELFF
TGTGCCAGCAGTTTGCGTTCCGGGTGGACCGGGGAGCTGTTTTTT
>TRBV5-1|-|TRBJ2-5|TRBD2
CASSSGGPGETQYF
TGCGCCAGCAGCTCGGGAGGTCCGGGAGAGACCCAGTACTTC
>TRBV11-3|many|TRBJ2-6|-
CASSYTGSGANVLTF
TGTGCCAGCAGCTACACAGGGTCTGGGGCCAACGTCCTGACTTTC
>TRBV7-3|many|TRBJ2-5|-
CASSYRRGETQYF
TGTGCCAGCAGCTACAGACGTGGAGAGACCCAGTACTTC
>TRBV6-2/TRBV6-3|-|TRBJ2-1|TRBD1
CASSWDRRMGSYNEQFF
TGTGCCAGCAGTTGGGACAGAAGGATGGGGTCCTACAATGAGCAGTTCTTC
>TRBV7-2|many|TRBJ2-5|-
CASSLNLGPKETQYF
TGTGCCAGCAGCTTAAATCTTGGGCCAAAGGAGACCCAGTACTTC
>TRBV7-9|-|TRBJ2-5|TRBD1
CASSQVGAGGSKTQYF
TGTGCCAGCAGCCAGGTCGGTGCAGGGGGCTCCAAGACCCAGTACTTC
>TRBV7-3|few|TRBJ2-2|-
CASSQQGSGGELFF
TGTGCCAGCAGCCAACAGGGTTCGGGCGGGGAGCTGTTTTTT
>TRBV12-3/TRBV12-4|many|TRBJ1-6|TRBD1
CASSLTGQNSPLHF
TGTGCCAGCAGTTTAACGGGACAGAATTCACCCCTCCACTTT
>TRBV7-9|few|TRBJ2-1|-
CASSLRVLVDNEQFF
TGTGCCAGCAGCTTACGGGTACTAGTCGACAATGAGCAGTTCTTC
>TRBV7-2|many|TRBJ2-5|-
CASSPRTGPETQYF
TGTGCCAGCAGCCCGAGGACGGGTCCTGAGACCCAGTACTTC
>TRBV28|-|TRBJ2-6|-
CASSFPPGGGDSGANVLTF
TGTGCCAGCAGTTTTCCCCCGGGGGGCGGGGACTCTGGGGCCAACGTCCTGACTTTC
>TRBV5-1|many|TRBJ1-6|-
CASSLDGGSSYNSPLHF
TGCGCCAGCAGCTTGGATGGTGGGAGCTCCTATAATTCACCCCTCCACTTT
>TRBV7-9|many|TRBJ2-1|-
CASSLMAGGLSNEQFF
TGTGCCAGCAGCTTGATGGCCGGGGGGCTTTCCAATGAGCAGTTCTTC
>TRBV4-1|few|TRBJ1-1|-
CASSQTSLRDTEAFF
TGCGCCAGCAGCCAAACTTCCCTCAGGGACACTGAAGCTTTCTTT
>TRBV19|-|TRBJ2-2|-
CASSIGTGELFF
TGTGCCAGTAGTATAGGCACCGGGGAGCTGTTTTTT
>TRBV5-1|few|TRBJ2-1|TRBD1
CASSPDIQGRSYNEQFF
TGCGCCAGCAGCCCGGATATACAGGGGCGCTCCTACAATGAGCAGTTCTTC
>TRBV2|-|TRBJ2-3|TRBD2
CASSREGPAGPTQYF
TGTGCCAGCAGCAGGGAGGGGCCGGCAGGGCCTACGCAGTATTTT
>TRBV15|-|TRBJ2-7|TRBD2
CATSSDGSGYEQYF
TGTGCCACCAGCAGCGATGGTAGCGGGTACGAGCAGTACTTC
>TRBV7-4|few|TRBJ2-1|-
CASSSSETSYNEQFF
TGTGCCAGCAGCTCCAGCGAAACCTCCTACAATGAGCAGTTCTTC
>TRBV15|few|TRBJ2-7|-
CATSPVQGSYEQYF
TGTGCCACCAGCCCCGTGCAGGGTTCCTACGAGCAGTACTTC
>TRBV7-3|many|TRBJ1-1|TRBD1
CASSSIAGTATEAFF
TGTGCCAGCAGCTCGATCGCCGGGACAGCCACTGAAGCTTTCTTT
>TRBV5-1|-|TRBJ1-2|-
CASSLEGGGNYGYTF
TGCGCCAGCAGCTTGGAAGGCGGCGGCAACTATGGCTACACCTTC
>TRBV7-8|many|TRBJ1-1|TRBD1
CASSLQGVGVNTEAFF
TGTGCCAGCAGCCTACAGGGGGTTGGGGTGAACACTGAAGCTTTCTTT
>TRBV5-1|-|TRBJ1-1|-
CASSFEPYTEAFF
TGCGCCAGCAGCTTCGAACCGTACACTGAAGCTTTCTTT
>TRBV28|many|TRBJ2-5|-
CASSSTEYQETQYF
TGTGCCAGCAGTTCGACAGAGTACCAAGAGACCCAGTACTTC
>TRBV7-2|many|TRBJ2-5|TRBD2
CASSYATSGVGETQYF
TGTGCCAGCAGCTACGCCACTAGCGGGGTGGGGGAGACCCAGTACTTC
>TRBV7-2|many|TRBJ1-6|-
CASSAGIGLFKYF
TGTGCCAGCAGCGCCGGGATCGGACTCTTCAAGTACTTT
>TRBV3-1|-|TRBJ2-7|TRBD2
CASSPLRGGGNYEQYF
TGTGCCAGCAGCCCCCTTCGAGGCGGGGGAAACTACGAGCAGTACTTC
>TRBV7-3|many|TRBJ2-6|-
CASSLYGAGANVLTF
TGTGCCAGCAGCTTATACGGGGCTGGGGCCAACGTCCTGACTTTC
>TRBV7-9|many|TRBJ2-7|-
CASSLGDGTYEQYF
TGTGCCAGCAGCTTAGGGGACGGAACCTACGAGCAGTACTTC
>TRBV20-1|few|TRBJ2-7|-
CSARDASLDLKAYEQYF
TGCAGTGCACGAGACGCCTCATTAGATTTAAAGGCCTACGAGCAGTACTTC
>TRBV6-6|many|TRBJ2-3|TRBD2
CASSYSRGGGADTQYF
TGTGCCAGCAGTTACTCTCGTGGCGGGGGGGCAGATACGCAGTATTTT
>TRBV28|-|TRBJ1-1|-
CASSLATLNTEAFF
TGTGCCAGCAGTTTGGCCACCCTGAACACTGAAGCTTTCTTT
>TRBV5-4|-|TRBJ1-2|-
CASSLFGFYGYTF
TGTGCCAGCAGCTTGTTCGGATTCTATGGCTACACCTTC
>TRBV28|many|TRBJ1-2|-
CASSRQQNYGYTF
TGTGCCAGCAGCAGACAGCAAAACTATGGCTACACCTTC